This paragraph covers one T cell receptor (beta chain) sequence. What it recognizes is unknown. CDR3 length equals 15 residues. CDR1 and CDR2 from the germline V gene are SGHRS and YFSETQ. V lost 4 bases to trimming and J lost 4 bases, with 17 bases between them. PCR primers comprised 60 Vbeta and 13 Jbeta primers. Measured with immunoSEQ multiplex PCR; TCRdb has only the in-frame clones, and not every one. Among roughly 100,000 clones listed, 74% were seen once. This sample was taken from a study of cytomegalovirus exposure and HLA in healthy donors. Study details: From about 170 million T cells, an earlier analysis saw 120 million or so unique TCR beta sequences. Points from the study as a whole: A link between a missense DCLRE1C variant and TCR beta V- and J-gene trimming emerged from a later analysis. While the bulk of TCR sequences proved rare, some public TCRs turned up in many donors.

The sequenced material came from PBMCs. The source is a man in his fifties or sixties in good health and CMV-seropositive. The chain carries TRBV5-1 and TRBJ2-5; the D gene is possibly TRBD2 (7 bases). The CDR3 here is CASSRGAGARETQYF. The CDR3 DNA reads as TGCGCCAGCAGCCGGGGGGCGGGGGCGCGAGAGACCCAGTACTTC.